This T cell receptor (beta chain) appears in the sequencing data of a study of CD8 T cells in Susac syndrome. Random-hexamer reverse transcription was applied to roughly 0.5 to 1 ug RNA. TCRdb re-derived calls from the immunoSEQ multiplex PCR reads in MiXCR, one entry per CDR3 protein. The sample comprises about 120,000 distinct CDR3 sequences, 85% to 95% of which are singletons, and 0.095% to 0.1% rests with the top ten. CD8+ and CD4+ blood T cells underwent TCR beta sequencing. Healthy donors formed controls matched for age and sex. FACS enriched CD8+ TEMRA cells, while bulk CD8+ and CD4+ were negatively isolated. The sequence was collected from a human donor in good health. The sample was CD4+ T cells from PBMCs.

The DNA for the CDR3 is TGTGCCAGCAGCCCCCTGTCGGCCCACGAGCAGTACTTC. It is translated as CASSPLSAHEQYF. J is TRBJ2-7 and V is TRBV7-9; D gene uncertain. Trimming left V 5 bases short and J 5 bases short, with 13 bases between. Germline V gene sequence: CDR1 SEHNR, CDR2 FQNEAQ (reference sequence). CDR3 size: 13 residues.